The 29 T cell receptor beta chains in this list originate from one sample, sequenced in a study of blood T cell repertoires in COVID-19. TCRdb's copy holds only in-frame clones and misses some; the assay was immunoSEQ multiplex PCR. The table has 350,000 or so clones, roughly 90% seen once. The sample taken for sequencing was PBMCs or T cells enriched from blood (not recorded which). The source is a woman aged 25-40 years who had been exposed to COVID-19.

The V and J genes are TRBV12-3 or TRBV12-4 and TRBJ1-3, with a tentative D call TRBD1 (6 bases). The CDR3 contains 13 residues. Trimming cost V 7 bases and J 6 bases, with 13 bases left between them. The CDR3 sequence: CASIPGHLNTIYF. The DNA for the CDR3 is TGTGCCAGCATTCCGGGACACTTAAACACCATATATTTT.

The chain has TRBV9 and TRBJ1-5; D may be TRBD1 (6 bases). CDR1 and CDR2 from the germline V gene are SGDLS and YYNGEE. The ends were cut back, 5 bases at V and 0 bases at J, with 12 bases in the middle. This CDR3 is built from 15 residues. CDR3 sequence (DNA): TGTGCCAGCAGTAGAGGGGGTTTTAGCAATCAGCCCCAGCATTTT. Encoded protein: CASSRGGFSNQPQHF. The entire variable domain, with the rest obtained from reference TRBV9 and TRBJ1-5, is as follows: DSGVTQTPKHLITATGQRVTLRCSPRSGDLSVYWYQQSLDQGLQFLIQYYNGEERAKGNILERFSAQQFPDLHSELNLSSLELGDSALYFCASSRGGFSNQPQHFGDGTRLSIL.

The V call is TRBV2, the J call TRBJ2-7; possible D gene TRBD2, 5 bases. V was clipped by 3 bases and J by 3 bases, with 15 bases between them. The CDR3 loop spans 15 amino acids. Germline values: CDR1 SNHLY, CDR2 FYNNEI. The CDR3 sequence is CASSDATRTGYEQYF. The CDR3, as DNA: TGTGCCAGCAGTGACGCAACTAGGACTGGCTACGAGCAGTACTTC.

The chain joins TRBV21-1 to TRBJ1-2. TRBV21-1 is flagged as a pseudogene. The CDR3 is 15 amino acids. As DNA, the CDR3 is TGTGCCAGCAGCAAAGAGGCCGGAGCTAACTATGGCTACACCTTC. Its protein is CASSKEAGANYGYTF.

The chain has TRBV15 and TRBJ2-5; a possible D gene is TRBD2 (5 bases). Germline V CDR1 and CDR2: LNHNV, YYDKDF (reference sequence). The length of the CDR3 is 13 residues. The V gene lost 1 base and the J gene lost 2 bases, with 5 bases spanning the gap. CDR3 coding DNA: TGTGCCACCAGCAGAGCGGGACAAGAGACCCAGTACTTC. Translated: CATSRAGQETQYF.

This clone was observed a single time. This chain connects TRBV7-3 to TRBJ2-5, with TRBD2 identical over 13 bases. CDR3 length: 19 amino acids. The germline CDR1 and CDR2 sequences are SGHTA and FQGTGA. The J segment lost 4 bases and the V segment lost 0 bases, leaving 11 bases of the junction unmatched. CDR3 region: CASSLTSLGLAGEGETQYF. The CDR3, as DNA: TGTGCCAGCAGCTTAACCTCTCTCGGACTAGCGGGAGAGGGAGAGACCCAGTACTTC. Based on the CDR3 plus reference TRBV7-3 and TRBJ2-5, the full variable domain is GAGVSQTPSNKVTEKGKYVELRCDPISGHTALYWYRQSLGQGPEFLIYFQGTGAADDSGLPNDRFFAVRPEGSVSTLKIQRTERGDSAVYLCASSLTSLGLAGEGETQYFGPGTRLLVL.

CDR3 in amino acids: CAISDLLDLGTEAFF. In DNA form, the CDR3 reads TGTGCCATCAGTGATCTTTTGGACTTGGGCACTGAAGCTTTCTTT. This chain uses TRBV10-3 with TRBJ1-1, with D hard to call. This CDR3 contains 15 residues. V was pared by 3 bases and J by 4 bases, with 15 bases between. Germline CDR1 reads ENHRY; CDR2 reads SYGVKD.

V is TRBV14 and J is TRBJ2-7; D may be TRBD1 (6 bases). Germline-derived CDR1 and CDR2 are SGHDN and FVKESK. Trimming left V 3 bases short and J 3 bases short, with 15 bases between. The CDR3 covers 15 residues. The CDR3 loop reads CASSQGVGALYEQYF. The CDR3 DNA follows: TGTGCCAGCAGCCAGGGGGTGGGGGCCCTCTACGAGCAGTACTTC.

The chain employs TRBV3-1 (or the pseudogene TRBV3-2) and TRBJ1-2; 8 bases fit TRBD1. CDR3 length: 13 residues. V shed 3 bases and J 8 bases; nucleotides not matched to a gene: 5. The germline gives CDR1 LGHDT, CDR2 YNNKEL (reference sequence). CDR3 protein: CASSHGQGVGYTF. The CDR3 DNA sequence: TGTGCCAGCAGCCACGGACAGGGAGTAGGCTACACCTTC.

This clone appeared a single time. The chain recombines TRBV19 with TRBJ1-2; maybe TRBD1 (5 bases). Trimming shortened V by 3 bases and J by 7 bases, and 18 bases separated the two germline ends. The germline V gene encodes CDR1 LNHDA and CDR2 SQIVND (reference sequence). This CDR3 comprises 15 residues. The CDR3, as DNA: TGTGCCAGTAGTATGGCTTTGACCGGGACTCGTGGCTACACCTTC. Its translation is CASSMALTGTRGYTF.

The chain employs TRBV19 and TRBJ2-5; 9 positions agree with TRBD2. Germline assignment: CDR1 LNHDA and CDR2 SQIVND (reference sequence). The V gene end was trimmed by 6 bases and the J gene end by 8 bases; junction bases not matched to a gene: 7. The CDR3 is 13 amino acids. The CDR3 sequence is CASSHSGRRTQYF. CDR3 bases: TGTGCCAGTAGCCATAGCGGGAGACGCACCCAGTACTTC.

The chain links TRBV5-6 to TRBJ2-1, with TRBD1 matching over 7 bases. There are 13 residues in the CDR3. Looked up from germline, CDR1 is SGHDT and CDR2 is YYEEEE. With 4 bases clipped from V and 6 bases from J, the junction kept 4 bases outside the gene matches. The CDR3 is CASSGNRGNEQFF. The CDR3 bases are TGTGCCAGCAGCGGGAACAGGGGCAATGAGCAGTTCTTC.

The CDR3 loop reads CATSDRTSGSYEQYF. DNA of the CDR3: TGTGCCACCAGTGATCGGACTAGCGGGAGCTACGAGCAGTACTTC. The chain combines TRBV24-1 with TRBJ2-7, with 13 positions matching TRBD2. Looked up from germline, CDR1 is KGHDR and CDR2 is SFDVKD. The CDR3 runs to 15 residues. V lost 3 bases to trimming and J lost 3 bases; unmatched junction nucleotides: 1.

The chain joins TRBV19 to TRBJ2-7, with D maybe TRBD1 (5 bases). Germline V gene lookup returns CDR1 LNHDA and CDR2 SQIVND (reference sequence). V lost 6 bases and J lost 3, with 12 bases in between. CDR3 length: 13 residues. The CDR3: CASRGPGDYEQYF. The DNA of the CDR3 is TGTGCCAGTAGGGGGCCTGGGGACTACGAGCAGTACTTC. The whole variable domain, remainder taken from reference TRBV19 and TRBJ2-7, is DGGITQSPKYLFRKEGQNVTLSCEQNLNHDAMYWYRQDPGQGLRLIYYSQIVNDFQKGDIAEGYSVSREKKESFPLTVTSAQKNPTAFYLCASRGPGDYEQYFGPGTRLTVT.

The genes are TRBV4-1 and TRBJ1-6, with TRBD1 matching over 9 bases. The length of the CDR3 is 18 residues. V trimming: 2 bases; J trimming: 10 bases; junction bases outside the gene matches: 15. Germline CDR1 MGHRA, CDR2 YSYEKL. The DNA for the CDR3 is TGCGCCAGCAGCCAACACAATGACCCCCGGGACAGGGACTCACCCCTCCACTTT. It encodes CASSQHNDPRDRDSPLHF.

The gene calls are TRBV6-2 or TRBV6-3 and TRBJ2-3, with TRBD2 matching over 7 bases. The CDR3 is 19 residues long. CDR1 is MNHEY and CDR2 is SVGEGT in the germline V gene. The trim removed 2 bases at V and 2 bases at J, leaving 16 bases unmatched. The CDR3: CASSYDRADPSGSTDTQYF. CDR3 sequence (DNA): TGTGCCAGCAGTTACGATCGGGCGGACCCTAGCGGTTCCACAGATACGCAGTATTTT.

This clone was seen once. V and J are TRBV5-6 and TRBJ1-5; weak D call: TRBD1 (5 bases). V lost 2 bases and J lost 2, with 14 bases in between. Germline V CDR1 and CDR2: SGHDT, YYEEEE. This CDR3 spans 16 amino acids. The CDR3 sequence: CASSFLTTGGNQPQHF. The CDR3 DNA sequence: TGTGCCAGCAGCTTTCTCACCACGGGGGGCAATCAGCCCCAGCATTTT.

The rearrangement links TRBV9 to TRBJ2-3; TRBD2 matches at 10 bases. This CDR3 region has 15 residues. CDR1 and CDR2 (germline): SGDLS, YYNGEE. Trimming removed 6 bases from V and 6 bases from J; junction bases left unmatched: 10. Here the CDR3 reads CASTFGLAAWDTQYF. The CDR3 DNA sequence: TGTGCCAGCACCTTTGGACTAGCGGCTTGGGATACGCAGTATTTT.

The rearrangement joins TRBV15 to TRBJ2-7, with TRBD1 as a possible D gene (5 bases). There are 16 residues in the CDR3. The germline CDR1 and CDR2 sequences are LNHNV and YYDKDF (reference sequence). Trimming pared 1 base from V and 6 bases from J, leaving 19 bases between. CDR3 sequence reads: CATSRAQSGSRSEQYF. The CDR3 DNA reads TGTGCCACCAGCAGAGCCCAGTCAGGGTCCAGGTCCGAGCAGTACTTC.

The rearrangement uses TRBV11-3 and TRBJ2-1; possibly TRBD2 for D (5 bases). V lost 2 bases, J lost 5 bases, and 13 bases lay in between. This CDR3 has 15 amino acids. Germline V CDR1 and CDR2: SGHNT, YENEEA. DNA of the CDR3: TGTGCCAGCAGCTTAAGCTGGGAGTCCGACAATGAGCAGTTCTTC. Protein product: CASSLSWESDNEQFF.

The V and J genes are TRBV6-1 and TRBJ2-5, with D possibly being TRBD2 (6 bases). Trimming removed 2 bases from V and 5 bases from J, with 9 bases in between. CDR1 is MNHNS and CDR2 is SASEGT in the germline V gene. The CDR3 length is 13 residues. CDR3 sequence (DNA): TGTGCCAGCAGTGAACGGGGGAAGGAGACCCAGTACTTC. This codes for CASSERGKETQYF.

The genes are TRBV27 and TRBJ2-5; 7 nucleotides align to TRBD2. This CDR3 contains 16 residues. Germline V CDR1 and CDR2: MNHEY, SMNVEV (reference sequence). V dropped 5 bases and J dropped 2; count of bases not matched to a gene: 11. In DNA form, the CDR3 reads TGTGCCAGCAGTCCGGGACTACCCGATCGACAAGAGACCCAGTACTTC. Translating it yields CASSPGLPDRQETQYF.

This clone was seen more than once but under ten times. The CDR3 loop is CASRTSGSLTGELFF. CDR3 DNA sequence: TGTGCCAGCAGGACTAGCGGGAGTCTTACCGGGGAGCTGTTTTTT. The rearrangement links TRBV7-8 to TRBJ2-2, with 12 nucleotides matching TRBD2. The CDR3 is 15 amino acids. J gave up 5 bases and V 6 bases, and 4 bases lay outside the gene matches. The germline gives CDR1 SGHVS, CDR2 FQNEAQ. The full variable domain, completed using reference TRBV7-8 and TRBJ2-2, is GAGVSQSPRYKVAKRGQDVALRCDPISGHVSLFWYQQALGQGPEFLTYFQNEAQLDKSGLPSDRFFAERPEGSVSTLKIQRTQQEDSAVYLCASRTSGSLTGELFFGEGSRLTVL.

The V gene is TRBV12-3 or TRBV12-4, the J gene TRBJ2-5; tentative D call: TRBD2 (5 bases). The CDR3 length is 13 residues. V was trimmed by 3 bases and J by 4 bases, leaving 9 bases between them. CDR3 nucleotide sequence: TGTGCCAGCAGTTTGGCAGGAGGAGAGACCCAGTACTTC. Translated: CASSLAGGETQYF.

This chain uses TRBV7-3 with TRBJ1-6, with a possible D match to TRBD1 (5 bases). CDR1 is SGHTA, CDR2 FQGTGA, per germline. Trimming removed 5 bases from V and 7 bases from J, with 15 bases in between. The CDR3 is made up of 15 amino acids. The CDR3 nucleotides read TGTGCCAGCAGCCCCCTTGGGGGGTCGAATTCACCCCTCCACTTT. Encoded protein: CASSPLGGSNSPLHF.

This clone came up once. J is TRBJ2-5 and V is TRBV28; a weak D match, TRBD1 (5 bases). The CDR3 covers 14 residues. V was shortened by 3 bases and J by 4 bases, with 12 bases between the two germline ends. CDR1 is MDHEN, CDR2 SYDVKM, per germline. The CDR3 protein is CASSFQGARETQYF. The CDR3 bases are TGTGCCAGCAGTTTTCAAGGGGCTAGAGAGACCCAGTACTTC.

V and J are TRBV30 and TRBJ2-7, with 7 bases that match TRBD2. Germline CDR1 GTSNPN, CDR2 SVGIG (reference sequence). Unmatched junction bases numbered 7, after V lost 2 bases and J lost 3 bases. The CDR3 contains 14 residues. Here the CDR3 DNA reads TGTGCCTGGAGTCGTGGGGACTACGACTACGAGCAGTACTTC. This gives the protein CAWSRGDYDYEQYF.

The V and J genes are TRBV7-2 and TRBJ1-1; D not certain. In germline, CDR1 is SGHTA, CDR2 FQGNSA. The CDR3 loop spans 15 amino acids. Trimming stripped 1 base from V and 1 base from J, with 10 bases between. Here the CDR3 DNA reads TGTGCCAGCAGCTTAGTTCCTAGGTGGAACACTGAAGCTTTCTTT. It codes for CASSLVPRWNTEAFF.

This clone was seen once. The rearrangement links TRBV20-1 to TRBJ2-1; 10 bases fit TRBD2. The CDR3 has 15 residues. Germline V CDR1 and CDR2: DFQATT, SNEGSKA (reference sequence). The V segment lost 3 bases and the J segment 6 bases; nucleotides outside the gene matches: 8. The CDR3 DNA reads TGCAGTGCTAGTTTGAGCGGGAGGGCGTCCAATGAGCAGTTCTTC. Residues: CSASLSGRASNEQFF.